The clone carrying this T cell receptor (beta chain) appeared a single time. What it binds is unknown. PCR involved 60 Vbeta and 13 Jbeta primers. Produced via immunoSEQ multiplex PCR; TCRdb's table is partial and in-frame only. The sample carries fewer than 65,000 clones, roughly four fifths recorded once. The CDR3 length is 17 residues. V lost 2 bases and J lost 0; bases outside the gene matches: 2. Per germline, CDR1 SGHDT and CDR2 YYEEEE. This record comes from a study of cytomegalovirus exposure and HLA in healthy donors. Study-wide points: Sequencing likely caused a cluster of highly shared sequence variants.

The origin of this receptor is a man aged 30 to 39 in good health and CMV-seronegative. Sequencing was performed on PBMCs. The rearrangement joins TRBV5-6 to TRBJ2-6; 10 bases match TRBD1. The CDR3 region has the DNA TGTGCCAGCAGCTTCGGGACAGGGGCCTCTGGGGCCAACGTCCTGACTTTC. Its protein product is CASSFGTGASGANVLTF.